The source of this T cell receptor beta chain is a study of regulatory T cells in long-lasting Graves disease. This clonotype showed up many times. V was shortened by 2 bases and J by 6 bases, with 18 bases between the two germline ends. From germline, CDR1 is SGHKS and CDR2 YYEKEE (reference sequence). The CDR3 sequence is 15 residues long. Investigators prepared the TCR beta libraries by applying iRepertoire HTBI primers and Arm-PCR of CDR3 regions. From the multiplex PCR reads, TCRdb called clonotypes with MiXCR, one entry per CDR3 protein. The table shows fewer than 650,000 distinct CDR3 sequences, with 16% occurring only once. Documented time point: newly diagnosed GD, antithyroid drugs for less than 3 months. Scientists built the TCR library using RNA that was extracted from PBMCs. These sequences were also reported in another study, on T cells in Graves' hyperthyroidism and ophthalmopathy.

The V and J genes are TRBV5-5 and TRBJ2-7; no reliable D call. Here the sequenced sample was peripheral blood mononuclear cells (PBMCs), taken at new diagnosis, from a patient treated with antithyroid drugs. The source is a man in his late teens or twenties with Graves disease. CDR3 sequence: CASSFRPGLDGEQYF. Written as DNA, the CDR3 is TGTGCCAGCAGCTTTAGACCTGGTCTAGACGGCGAGCAGTACTTC.